These T cell receptor beta chains were read from a single sample in a study. Clones were sequenced by immunoSEQ multiplex PCR, and TCRdb holds only the in-frame ones, with some missing. This repertoire shows approximately 53,000 clones, 93% found once; its top ten account for about 10%. The source material was PBMCs. These TCRs come from a middle-aged man with rheumatoid arthritis. Each CDR3 is given with its conserved first and last residue. Fields, in order: V gene, J gene, D gene, clone size, CDR3 DNA, CDR3 protein. The D gene is left open where the match is weak. Expanded clones get a size class; other rows say once, few or many, or leave the size out.

V: TRBV21-1; J: TRBJ1-5; D: .; size: .; DNA: TGTGCCAGCAGCAAAGGGGCCCCAGGGAAGGGTCAGCCCCAGCATTTT; CDR3: CASSKGAPGKGQPQHF
V: TRBV7-3; J: TRBJ1-1; D: .; size: .; DNA: TGTGCCAGCAGCTCAGATATGTGGACTGAAGCTTTCTTT; CDR3: CASSSDMWTEAFF
V: TRBV11-3; J: TRBJ2-2; D: TRBD1; size: .; DNA: TGTGCCAGCAGCCCTAACGACAGGGACACCGGGGAGCTGTTTTTT; CDR3: CASSPNDRDTGELFF
V: TRBV5-4; J: TRBJ1-2; D: .; size: .; DNA: TGTGCCAGCAGCTTGGAGGGAATGGGCTATGGCTACACCTTC; CDR3: CASSLEGMGYGYTF
V: TRBV24-1; J: TRBJ2-3; D: .; size: once; DNA: TGTGCCACCAGTGATTGGCTCAGCACAGATACGCAGTATTTT; CDR3: CATSDWLSTDTQYF
V: TRBV9; J: TRBJ2-7; D: TRBD2; size: .; DNA: TGTGCCAGCAGCGGGGGGACTAGCGGGAGTTGGTCCTACGAGCAGTACTTC; CDR3: CASSGGTSGSWSYEQYF
V: TRBV24-1; J: TRBJ2-1; D: TRBD2; size: .; DNA: TGTGCCACCAGTGATTTGGGGACTAGCGGGGGGAACAATGAGCAGTTCTTC; CDR3: CATSDLGTSGGNNEQFF
V: TRBV6-6; J: TRBJ2-2; D: .; size: .; DNA: TGTGCCAGCAGTTACTTGACAGACACCGGGGAGCTGTTTTTT; CDR3: CASSYLTDTGELFF
V: TRBV9; J: TRBJ2-1; D: .; size: .; DNA: TGTGCCAGCAGCGTACTCCCGGCTGTCAATGAGCAGTTCTTC; CDR3: CASSVLPAVNEQFF
V: TRBV9; J: TRBJ1-4; D: .; size: .; DNA: TGTGCCAGCAGCCGAACAGGGACGACTGAAAAACTGTTTTTT; CDR3: CASSRTGTTEKLFF
V: TRBV7-2; J: TRBJ1-1; D: .; size: .; DNA: TGTGCCAGCAGCTTCAGGACAGCTGGCACTGAAGCTTTCTTT; CDR3: CASSFRTAGTEAFF
V: TRBV15; J: TRBJ2-5; D: .; size: .; DNA: TGTGCCACCAGCAGAGAAGAGACCCAGTACTTC; CDR3: CATSREETQYF
V: TRBV3-1/TRBV3-2; J: TRBJ1-1; D: .; size: .; DNA: TGTGCCAGCAGCCAAGGGGGTTTAGACACTGAAGCTTTCTTT; CDR3: CASSQGGLDTEAFF
V: TRBV11-2; J: TRBJ2-1; D: .; size: .; DNA: TGTGCCAGCAGTGGACAGAGGTACAATGAGCAGTTCTTC; CDR3: CASSGQRYNEQFF
V: TRBV5-1; J: TRBJ1-1; D: .; size: .; DNA: TGCGCCAGCAGCCCGGGACGGACGGTGAACACTGAAGCTTTCTTT; CDR3: CASSPGRTVNTEAFF
V: TRBV6-2/TRBV6-3; J: TRBJ2-5; D: .; size: .; DNA: TGTGCCAGCAGTTACTCGAAACCCTCCTGGGAGACCCAGTACTTC; CDR3: CASSYSKPSWETQYF
V: TRBV7-2; J: TRBJ2-5; D: .; size: .; DNA: TGTGCCAGCAGCTTAGCCCTGGGGATGACAGATCCCCAAGAGACCCAGTACTTC; CDR3: CASSLALGMTDPQETQYF
V: TRBV3-1/TRBV3-2; J: TRBJ2-1; D: TRBD2; size: .; DNA: TGTGCCAGCAGCCAAGCCTTTAGCGGGAGATACTACAATGAGCAGTTCTTC; CDR3: CASSQAFSGRYYNEQFF
V: TRBV5-1; J: TRBJ1-2; D: TRBD1; size: .; DNA: TGCGCCAGCAGCCGGGGACCCCCGGGACAGGGTGGATATGGCTACACCTTC; CDR3: CASSRGPPGQGGYGYTF
V: TRBV5-1; J: TRBJ2-3; D: .; size: once; DNA: TGCGCCAGCAGCTTGGTTGGAGATACGCAGTATTTT; CDR3: CASSLVGDTQYF
V: TRBV5-1; J: TRBJ2-7; D: TRBD2; size: once; DNA: TGCGCCAGCAGCTTGGTTGGGGGACGGGAGGGCGAGCAGTACTTC; CDR3: CASSLVGGREGEQYF
V: TRBV29-1; J: TRBJ2-3; D: TRBD1; size: .; DNA: TGCAGCGTTGATCGACAGGGAGAAATGTATTTT; CDR3: CSVDRQGEMYF
V: TRBV18; J: TRBJ1-6; D: .; size: .; DNA: TGTGCCAGTACCGGGGGGGCCGCCAATTCACCCCTCCACTTT; CDR3: CASTGGAANSPLHF
V: TRBV6-5; J: TRBJ1-4; D: TRBD1; size: .; DNA: TGTGCCAGCAGCCGACAGGGCGATCTCGAAAAACTGTTTTTT; CDR3: CASSRQGDLEKLFF
V: TRBV27; J: TRBJ2-3; D: TRBD2; size: once; DNA: TGTGCCAGCAGTTTAACTCCGGGACTAGCGGGGGAAACAGATACGCAGTATTTT; CDR3: CASSLTPGLAGETDTQYF
V: TRBV28; J: TRBJ2-6; D: .; size: .; DNA: TGTGCCAGCAGTTTGGGGAGCTCTGGGGCCAACGTCCTGACTTTC; CDR3: CASSLGSSGANVLTF